The 5 T cell receptor beta chains listed next were all sequenced from one sample in a study of blood T cell repertoires in COVID-19. Profiled with immunoSEQ multiplex PCR; TCRdb holds only in-frame clones, not every one. The table shows approximately 250,000 clones, with about nine tenths occurring only once. Material for sequencing was PBMCs or T cells enriched from blood (not recorded which). The receptors originated from a woman between 35 and 50 years old with acute COVID-19.

This clone appeared once. The V and J genes are TRBV27 and TRBJ1-1, with D perhaps matching TRBD1 (5 bases). This CDR3 has 13 amino acids. Germline-derived CDR1 and CDR2 are MNHEY and SMNVEV (reference sequence). V was trimmed by 6 bases and J by 5 bases, leaving 13 bases between them. DNA for the CDR3: TGTGCCAGCAGGACGACAGTGGTGACTGAAGCTTTCTTT. It specifies CASRTTVVTEAFF.

The J gene is TRBJ2-7, the V gene TRBV5-1, with a weak D call TRBD1 (6 bases). Germline-derived CDR1 and CDR2 are SGHRS and YFSETQ. The CDR3 contains 12 residues. The ends were cut back, 4 bases at V and 7 bases at J, with 12 bases in the middle. The CDR3 region is CASSTGLWEQYF. CDR3 nucleotide sequence: TGCGCCAGCAGCACAGGGTTGTGGGAGCAGTACTTC.

This rearrangement joins TRBV28 to TRBJ2-1; 9 nucleotides align to TRBD1. V was pared by 6 bases and J by 2 bases, with 5 bases of the junction left unmatched. This CDR3 is built from 15 residues. The germline V gene encodes CDR1 MDHEN and CDR2 SYDVKM. The CDR3, as DNA: TGTGCCAGCAGCCCGGGACAGGGTACCTACAATGAGCAGTTCTTC. As protein: CASSPGQGTYNEQFF.

This clone was detected only a few times. The gene calls are TRBV4-1 and TRBJ2-7; the match to TRBD1 covers 10 bases. J gave up 2 bases and V 4 bases, and 5 bases lay outside the gene matches. CDR1 and CDR2 (germline): MGHRA, YSYEKL. CDR3 length: 15 amino acids. CDR3 amino acids: CASSPIGTGAYEQYF. As DNA, the CDR3 is TGCGCCAGCAGCCCCATCGGGACAGGGGCCTACGAGCAGTACTTC.

The chain recombines TRBV7-9 with TRBJ1-1; D is unclear. This CDR3 spans 14 amino acids. Germline V CDR1 and CDR2: SEHNR, FQNEAQ (reference sequence). The ends were cut back, 2 bases at V and 10 bases at J, with 17 bases in the middle. CDR3 in DNA: TGTGCCAGCAGCTTAAGAGAGGGAATCTTCGGAGCTTTCTTT. Translated, it gives CASSLREGIFGAFF.